This T cell receptor beta chain appears in the sequencing data of a study of CD8+CD57+ T cells in acquired aplastic anemia (dated by TCRdb to the late 2010s). Broadly, across the study: DNA extracted from sorted CD4+ and CD8+ cells had a mean of around 3 ug, with a range of about 0.19 to 27.4 ug. CD8+CD57+ expansion was defined as a frequency above the mean frequency observed in healthy subjects. What the authors observed across the whole study: Although roughly 29 CD8+ CDR3 sequences were shared by patients and controls, these sequences appeared highly expressed in patients and within the immunodominant clones of patients. Patients and healthy controls showed no significant difference in CD8+ Simpson's diversity (P=0.060).

Flow cytometry had shown CD8+CD57+ cell expansion in the patients selected for sequencing. Severe acquired aplastic anemia was diagnosed in all patients according to International Study of Aplastic Anemia and Agranulocytosis and Camitta criteria. No patient had received any therapy when blood was sampled. The study deep-sequenced TCR repertoires of sorted CD4+ and CD8+ blood T cells from severe aplastic anemia patients and healthy subjects. In the USA, patient enrollment took place under clinicaltrials.gov protocols 00001620, 01623167, 00001397, 00071045, 00081523 and 00961064. Ficoll-Paque density gradient centrifugation was used to isolate peripheral blood mononuclear cells. Before DNA was extracted, CD4+ and CD8+ T cells were sorted using either FACS or magnetic beads. Of note for this clonotype: Its antigen is currently not known. Within one base of it there is no much larger clone, and no base qualities were kept.

Inclusive of the bounding cysteine and phenylalanine, the CDR3 is 15 residues long. Here the CDR3 DNA is all that survives: 45 bases in frame from base 1. In the germline V gene (reference sequence), CDR1 corresponds to LNHDA and CDR2 to SQIVND. The junction shows trimming of 5 bases on V and 5 bases on J, plus 19 bases between the germline ends. Genomic DNA was used as template for profiling of TCR beta VDJ combinations and CDR3 sequences. TCR repertoire sequencing was run on an Illumina HiSeq 2000. On the authors' methods: Repertoire assessment relied on Simpson's diversity index, CDR3 size and DJ length profiles, and TRBV/TRBJ rearrangement plots. Whichever DNA sequence was most abundant in the deep sequencing data was defined as the immunodominant clone. CDR3 amino acid sequences were screened for sharing across subjects and compared with published repertoires and the VDJdb database. The public reads were quality trimmed at Q25 with fastp and then assembled into clones with MiXCR by TCRdb, keeping productive beta chains. Rows are unified per CDR3 protein, each entry keeping the most common DNA and genes. The V and J calls come from TCRdb's annotation, not from the publication. The sample table holds just over 450,000 distinct CDR3 sequences, of which about a third were seen once. Roughly 0.89% of the sample goes to the ten largest clones.

The chain was built from TRBV19 and TRBJ2-7; the D gene is tentatively TRBD1 or TRBD2, each matching 5 bases. Material: sorted CD4+, CD8+, or CD8+CD57+ T cells (not recorded which) from PBMCs. This TCR was recovered from a human donor with aplastic anemia. The bases read TGTGCCAGTAGTCCCCGGGACCGAACCCACCACGAGCAGTACTTC. Its protein is CASSPRDRTHHEQYF.